Below, 12 T cell receptor beta chains from the same sample are listed, as sequenced in a study of T cell clonality in common variable immunodeficiency. Study-wide points: Fewer deletions and N-nucleotide insertions were reportedly seen in common variable immunodeficiency TCR beta sequences.

Profiled with immunoSEQ multiplex PCR; TCRdb holds only in-frame clones, not every one. The sample includes about 1,600 clones, none of them occurring once. What these receptors recognize is not known. Material for sequencing was peripheral blood mononuclear cells. These TCRs come from a human donor with common variable immunodeficiency.

This clone was seen only a few times. The read comes to an end 3 residues before the CDR3 does, leaving the germline J gene to fill in the end. This rearrangement joins TRBV7-2 to TRBJ2-1; 7 nucleotides match TRBD1. Trimming took 4 bases from V and 6 from J; bases not matched to a gene: 9. The CDR3 totals 15 residues. Germline CDR1 is SGHTA and CDR2 is FQGNSA. CDR3 DNA (partial): TGTGCCAGCAGCTCGGGGTGGGACAGCATCAATGAG. The encoded protein is CASSSGWDSINE. The complete CDR3 reads CASSSGWDSINEQFF.

The CDR3 here is CASSLFRGENTEAFF. The covered CDR3 bases are TGTGCCAGCAGCTTATTCCGGGGAGAGAACACTGAA. The chain employs TRBV7-9 and TRBJ1-1; D is unresolved. The observed sequence ends 3 residues before the CDR3 terminus, with the missing tail filled in from the germline J gene. The germline V gene has CDR1 SEHNR and CDR2 FQNEAQ (reference sequence). CDR3 length equals 15 residues. V was cut by 2 bases and J by 1 base, with 11 bases left in between.

This clone was detected only a few times. The CDR3 extends 3 residues past the end of the read, so its final part is completed from the germline J gene. This sequence joins TRBV7-9 and TRBJ1-1; possible D gene TRBD1, 5 bases. This CDR3 comprises 14 residues. CDR1 is SEHNR, CDR2 FQNEAQ, per germline (reference sequence). V was cut by 4 bases and J by 1 base, with 10 bases left in between. The part of the CDR3 DNA that was read is TGTGCCAGCAGCTCCATGGGGGGGAACACTGAA. It encodes CASSSMGGNTE. The complete CDR3 reads CASSSMGGNTEAFF.

Concerning this clone: Sequencing ends 3 residues short of the CDR3 end; the germline J gene provides the rest. The rearrangement links TRBV7-6 to TRBJ2-1; 13 bases match TRBD2. This CDR3 has 15 residues. V shed 5 bases, J shed 5 bases, and the junction held 3 bases outside the gene matches. CDR1 SGHVS and CDR2 FNYEAQ come from the germline V gene. CDR3: CASSETSGGDNEQFF. CDR3 DNA, as far as it was read: TGTGCCAGCAGCGAAACTAGCGGGGGGGACAATGAG. Combining the CDR3 with reference TRBV7-6 and TRBJ2-1 gives the whole variable domain GAGVSQSPRYKVTKRGQDVALRCDPISGHVSLYWYRQALGQGPEFLTYFNYEAQQDKSGLPNDRFSAERPEGSISTLTIQRTEQRDSAMYRCASSETSGGDNEQFFGPGTRLTVL.

This clone is medium-sized within its sample. The read finishes 3 residues shy of the CDR3 end, and the germline J gene is used to complete it. The V call is TRBV2, the J call TRBJ2-1; the D is unclear. With 7 bases removed from V and 1 base from J, the gap between germline ends came to 5 bases. This CDR3 contains 12 residues. Germline CDR1 and CDR2: SNHLY and FYNNEI. Here the CDR3 reads CASTRSYNEQFF. The sequenced part of the CDR3 DNA is TGTGCCAGCACTCGGTCCTACAATGAG.

This clone is labeled medium-sized (0.01 to 0.1%). The CDR3 end is not reached by the read, which stops 3 residues before it; the germline J gene fills it in. The rearrangement links TRBV2 to TRBJ2-3, with 13 nucleotides matching TRBD2. This CDR3 is 15 amino acids long. Trimming took 4 bases from V and 6 from J; bases not matched to a gene: 4. From germline, CDR1 is SNHLY and CDR2 FYNNEI. Incomplete CDR3 DNA: TGTGCCAGCAGTGCCGGGACTAGCGGGGTCGATACG. Translating it yields CASSAGTSGVDT. In full, the CDR3 reads CASSAGTSGVDTQYF. Looking up the rest from reference TRBV2 and TRBJ2-3 gives the full variable domain: EPEVTQTPSHQVTQMGQEVILRCVPISNHLYFYWYRQILGQKVEFLVSFYNNEISEKSEIFDDQFSVERPDGSNFTLKIRSTKLEDSAMYFCASSAGTSGVDTQYFGPGTRLTVL.

This clone was picked up a small number of times. The sequence runs out 3 residues before the end of the CDR3; the remainder is reconstructed from the germline J gene. The rearrangement uses TRBV19 and TRBJ1-1; TRBD1 agrees at 8 bases. The germline CDR1 and CDR2 sequences are LNHDA and SQIVND (reference sequence). With V trimmed by 5 bases and J by 4 bases, 18 bases remained unmatched. This CDR3 is 18 amino acids long. This chain's CDR3 is CASSGGQGLSSTPTEAFF. The CDR3 DNA, read in part, is TGTGCCAGTAGTGGAGGACAGGGCTTGTCCTCTACCCCCACTGAA.

This clone is medium-sized within its sample. The read stops 3 residues short of the end of the CDR3; the missing end is completed from the germline J gene. The chain has TRBV9 and TRBJ2-5, with D perhaps TRBD1 (5 bases). The germline V gene has CDR1 SGDLS and CDR2 YYNGEE. Deletions cut 3 bases from V and 5 bases from J, with 17 bases between. The CDR3 is made up of 15 amino acids. The CDR3 is CASSALQVTKETQYF. The part of the CDR3 DNA that was read is TGTGCCAGCAGCGCGCTACAGGTAACAAAGGAGACC.

This clone is medium-sized in the sample. The CDR3 is cut off 3 residues early in the read; its end comes from the germline J gene. This rearrangement joins TRBV11-2 to TRBJ1-1, with 8 nucleotides matching TRBD1. This CDR3 comprises 14 residues. Germline V CDR1 and CDR2: SGHAT, FQNNGV. Trimming took 5 bases from V and 3 from J; bases not matched to a gene: 5. The CDR3 region is CASSPRTGYTEAFF. The covered CDR3 bases are TGTGCCAGCAGCCCAAGGACAGGGTACACTGAA. The variable domain in full, completed from reference TRBV11-2 and TRBJ1-1, reads EAGVAQSPRYKIIEKRQSVAFWCNPISGHATLYWYQQILGQGPKLLIQFQNNGVVDDSQLPKDRFSAERLKGVDSTLKIQPAKLEDSAVYLCASSPRTGYTEAFFGQGTRLTVV.

In its sample, this clone ranks as medium-sized (0.01 to 0.1%). The sequence runs out 3 residues before the end of the CDR3; the remainder is reconstructed from the germline J gene. This chain connects TRBV19 to TRBJ2-2; D is perhaps TRBD2 (7 bases). The V gene's germline CDR1 is LNHDA and CDR2 SQIVND (reference sequence). The CDR3 runs 15 residues. Trimming removed 3 bases from V and 10 bases from J, with 18 bases in between. This CDR3 reads CASSISLTGREELFF. Partial CDR3 DNA: TGTGCCAGTAGTATTTCACTAACAGGGAGGGAGGAG.

By frequency in the sample, this clone is large. The read ends 3 residues shy of where the CDR3 ends; the end is completed using the germline J gene. The J gene is TRBJ2-7, the V gene TRBV5-1; D call uncertain. CDR1 and CDR2 (germline): SGHRS, YFSETQ. The V end was cut by 5 bases, the J end by 0 bases, with 6 bases between. The CDR3 extends over 12 amino acids. The sequenced part of the CDR3 DNA is TGCGCCAGCAGACTTAGCTCCTACGAG. Translating it yields CASRLSSYE. The CDR3 reads in full as CASRLSSYEQYF.

The CDR3 loop reads CASSFSGTTRDTQYF. The DNA read from the CDR3 is TGCGCCAGCAGCTTCTCCGGGACTACCAGAGATACG. The rearrangement links TRBV5-1 to TRBJ2-3; 7 bases fit TRBD2. The read ends 3 residues shy of where the CDR3 ends; the end is completed using the germline J gene. Looked up from germline, CDR1 is SGHRS and CDR2 is YFSETQ. This CDR3 has 15 amino acids. Trimming at V came to 2 bases and at J to 5 bases, leaving 8 bases not matched to a gene.